This T cell receptor beta chain was observed in a study of T cells in Graves' hyperthyroidism and ophthalmopathy. Regarding the study as a whole: Blood also held most thyroid clonotypes expanded beyond 0.001.

The germline V gene has CDR1 DFQATT and CDR2 SNEGSKA (reference sequence). V was pared by 2 bases and J by 2 bases, with 12 bases between. The length of the CDR3 is 14 residues. The diagnostic basis comprised clinical symptoms, serum thyroxine and TRAb, thyroid ultrasound and orbital computed tomography. Remarks on this clonotype: As yet, its antigen is unknown.

TCR beta CDR3 regions were amplified from RNA transcripts. RT-PCR in the first round (using the HTBI primer set) targeted the TCR CDR3. TCRdb reanalysed the multiplex PCR reads using MiXCR and keeps one entry per CDR3 protein. The repertoire has roughly 510,000 distinct CDR3 sequences, 46% of them found once; the top ten carry around 44%. Material: peripheral blood or thyroid tissue (not recorded which). This TCR was sampled from an adult woman with Graves' disease, either hyperthyroidism or ophthalmopathy (not recorded which). The rearrangement joins TRBV20-1 to TRBJ2-5; possibly TRBD2 for D (6 bases). The CDR3 DNA reads as TGCAGTGCTAGACAGGGTGGAGGGCAAGAGACCCAGTACTTC. Translation: CSARQGGGQETQYF.